Below are 14 T cell receptor beta chains sequenced from a single sample in a study of beta chain features in type 1 diabetes. Isolated RNA was reverse transcribed in full, so expressed TCRB transcripts were sequenced. Assay used: immunoSEQ multiplex PCR; TCRdb lists only in-frame clones, some missing. The sample yields around 200,000 clones, about 12% seen once. Source material: central memory CD4+ T cells from blood. These TCRs come from a young woman in good health.

This clone was seen ten or more times. V usage is TRBV7-3 and J usage is TRBJ2-5, with TRBD1 matching 7 bases. From germline, CDR1 is SGHTA and CDR2 FQGTGA. After removal of 4 bases from V and 2 bases from J, the junction contained 7 bases not matched to a gene. The CDR3 runs to 15 residues. The CDR3 sequence: CASSSPGQLQETQYF. The CDR3 coding sequence is TGTGCCAGCAGCTCTCCGGGACAGTTACAAGAGACCCAGTACTTC.

This clone was detected a few times. The chain joins TRBV27 to TRBJ2-3; D might be TRBD2 (5 bases). The length of the CDR3 is 15 residues. Trimming cost V 6 bases and J 0 bases, with 13 bases left between them. Germline CDR1 and CDR2: MNHEY and SMNVEV (reference sequence). CDR3 in amino acids: CASRFGGTSTDTQYF. CDR3 nucleotide sequence: TGTGCCAGCAGGTTCGGAGGTACTAGCACAGATACGCAGTATTTT.

The chain recombines TRBV28 with TRBJ2-7, with D possibly TRBD1 on 6 matching bases. CDR1 is MDHEN and CDR2 is SYDVKM in the germline V gene. Trimming pared 7 bases from V and 2 bases from J, leaving 15 bases between. The CDR3 consists of 14 residues. Here the CDR3 reads CASTQGSGPYEQYF. CDR3 sequence (DNA): TGTGCCAGCACCCAGGGGAGCGGACCCTACGAGCAGTACTTC.

This rearrangement joins TRBV4-2 to TRBJ2-7; possible D gene TRBD2, 5 bases. The germline CDR1 and CDR2 sequences are LGHNA and YNFKEQ. V was trimmed by 1 base and J by 8 bases, leaving 18 bases between them. The CDR3 runs 15 residues. The CDR3: CASSQVVPGVAKQYF. In DNA form, the CDR3 reads TGTGCCAGCAGCCAAGTCGTCCCCGGAGTAGCGAAGCAGTACTTC.

The chain is built from TRBV4-3 and TRBJ2-1; TRBD2 matches 7 bases. Germline V lookup: CDR1 LGHNA, CDR2 YSLEER. This CDR3 has 17 residues. V lost 4 bases, J lost 9 bases, and 18 bases stayed unmatched. In nucleotides, the CDR3 is TGCGCCAGCAGCCTCCGACCGCCCTGGCGGGAGTTGGGTGAGCAGTTCTTC. Amino acids: CASSLRPPWRELGEQFF.

This clone was recorded once. A read error may produce the germline difference seen at one junction end. This chain joins TRBV6-1 and TRBJ2-5; 9 positions match TRBD1. This CDR3 has 15 amino acids. Per germline, CDR1 MNHNS and CDR2 SASEGT. The DNA of the CDR3 is TGTGCCAGCACTGAAGACAGGGGGAAGTGGGAGACCCAGTACTTC. Encoded protein: CASTEDRGKWETQYF.

V gene TRBV30 combines with J gene TRBJ1-5, with D unclear. This CDR3 has 13 amino acids. Germline CDR1 is GTSNPN and CDR2 is SVGIG (reference sequence). V dropped 0 bases and J dropped 5 bases, with 8 bases sitting between them. CDR3 sequence: CAWSVGVHQPQHF. CDR3 sequence (DNA): TGTGCCTGGAGTGTAGGAGTTCATCAGCCCCAGCATTTT.

The gene calls are TRBV7-3 and TRBJ2-2; 10 nucleotides align to TRBD1. After removal of 5 bases from V and 7 bases from J, the junction contained 7 bases not matched to a gene. This CDR3 spans 15 amino acids. The germline V gene encodes CDR1 SGHTA and CDR2 FQGTGA. Here the CDR3 DNA reads TGTGCCAGCAGCCCCGACAGGGGGCGCATCGGGGAGCTGTTTTTT. This translates into CASSPDRGRIGELFF.

This clone was recorded a few times. The chain combines TRBV9 with TRBJ2-1, with 16 positions matching TRBD2. Germline-derived CDR1 and CDR2 are SGDLS and YYNGEE. This CDR3 contains 19 residues. V lost 0 bases, J lost 7 bases, and 10 bases stayed unmatched. DNA for the CDR3: TGTGCCAGCAGCGTAGGTCCGGGACTAGCGGGAGGGCCGGGGAATGAGCAGTTCTTC. As protein: CASSVGPGLAGGPGNEQFF.

This clone was recorded a few times. The V and J genes are TRBV29-1 and TRBJ1-4; TRBD1 agrees at 9 bases. In germline, CDR1 is SQVTM, CDR2 ANQGSEA. Trimming cost V 2 bases and J 6 bases; bases outside gene matches: 4. This CDR3 is built from 14 residues. CDR3 loop: CSVEIGQGYEKLFF. CDR3 nucleotide sequence: TGCAGCGTTGAAATAGGACAGGGGTATGAAAAACTGTTTTTT.

The rearrangement uses TRBV18 and TRBJ2-7; TRBD2 might be the D (6 bases). V lost 1 base and J lost 1, with 17 bases in between. Per the germline V gene, CDR1 is KGHSH and CDR2 is LQKENI. The CDR3 covers 17 residues. Here the CDR3 reads CASSPRSPGRSSYEQYF. CDR3 bases: TGTGCCAGCTCACCACGATCCCCCGGGAGAAGTTCCTACGAGCAGTACTTC.

This chain joins TRBV18 and TRBJ2-7; D may be TRBD2 (6 bases). The CDR3 is 15 amino acids. Looked up from germline, CDR1 is KGHSH and CDR2 is LQKENI. V was trimmed by 3 bases and J by 2 bases, leaving 14 bases between them. DNA for the CDR3: TGTGCCAGCTCACCCCGCGGGGAGGTGGCCTACGAGCAGTACTTC. It specifies CASSPRGEVAYEQYF.

The chain joins TRBV4-2 to TRBJ2-3; 7 bases match TRBD1. The germline V gene encodes CDR1 LGHNA and CDR2 YNFKEQ. This CDR3 comprises 15 residues. V lost 4 bases, J lost 3 bases, and 7 bases stayed unmatched. The CDR3 sequence: CASSLETGHTDTQYF. DNA for the CDR3: TGTGCCAGCAGCCTTGAGACAGGGCATACAGATACGCAGTATTTT.

This clone came up once. CDR3 coding DNA: TGCGCCAGCAGCCAAGATAGCAACGCCGGGGAGCTGTTTTTT. This sequence encodes CASSQDSNAGELFF. The chain uses TRBV4-1 and TRBJ2-2; D is ambiguous. Per the germline V gene, CDR1 is MGHRA and CDR2 is YSYEKL. This CDR3 has 14 amino acids. V shed 0 bases and J shed 6 bases, with 8 bases lying between them.